Listed below are T cell receptor beta chains from one sample, sequenced in a study of T cells in Graves' hyperthyroidism and ophthalmopathy. MiXCR, run by TCRdb on the multiplex PCR reads, gives a single entry per CDR3 protein. The sample includes 210,000 or so distinct CDR3 sequences, about 15% of them seen just once. The sequenced material came from blood. These TCRs come from a man between 45 and 60 years old with Graves' hyperthyroidism. Each CDR3 is given with its conserved first and last residue. Each record gives: clone size, CDR3 length, V gene, J gene, D gene, CDR3 DNA, CDR3 protein. A D gene is named only where the DNA matches it firmly. A clone size is listed for some rows: how often the clone was seen (once, few, many), or a class if it is expanded.

size: many; length: 15; V: TRBV6-1; J: TRBJ2-5; D: TRBD1; DNA: TGTGCCAGCAGCATACAGGGGGCTCAAGGGGAGACCCAGTACTTC; CDR3: CASSIQGAQGETQYF
size: many; length: 13; V: TRBV7-2; J: TRBJ2-7; D: .; DNA: TGTGCCAGCAGCTTAAATCGCGCCTACGAGCAGTACTTC; CDR3: CASSLNRAYEQYF
size: many; length: 14; V: TRBV5-1; J: TRBJ2-7; D: .; DNA: TGCGCCAGCAGCTTGGCTCAGGACTCCTACGAGCAGTACTTC; CDR3: CASSLAQDSYEQYF
size: .; length: 13; V: TRBV20-1; J: TRBJ1-4; D: .; DNA: TGCAGTGCTAGAGGGGGGGGGGCGGAAAAACTGTTTTTT; CDR3: CSARGGGAEKLFF
size: .; length: 14; V: TRBV20-1; J: TRBJ2-3; D: .; DNA: TGCAGTGCTACTGGGGCAAGGGGCGCAGATACGCAGTATTTT; CDR3: CSATGARGADTQYF
size: .; length: 13; V: TRBV28; J: TRBJ2-3; D: .; DNA: TGTGCCAGCAGCCGGGTTGGCACAGATACGCAGTATTTT; CDR3: CASSRVGTDTQYF
size: .; length: 15; V: TRBV7-8; J: TRBJ2-1; D: TRBD2; DNA: TGTGCCAGCAGCTCTCTAGCGGCTGCTTCCAATGAGCAGTTCTTC; CDR3: CASSSLAAASNEQFF
size: .; length: 15; V: TRBV12-3/TRBV12-4; J: TRBJ2-2; D: .; DNA: TGTGCCAGCAGCCTAGGGCGGGCGGGCACCGGGGAGCTGCTTTTT; CDR3: CASSLGRAGTGELLF
size: few; length: 15; V: TRBV5-5; J: TRBJ2-1; D: .; DNA: TGTGCCAGCAGGTGGACTTTAAGCTCCTACAATGAGCAGTTCTTC; CDR3: CASRWTLSSYNEQFF
size: .; length: 13; V: TRBV29-1; J: TRBJ2-7; D: .; DNA: TGCAGCGTTGAATCTGCAGAGTCCTACGAGCAGTACTTC; CDR3: CSVESAESYEQYF
size: few; length: 16; V: TRBV7-3; J: TRBJ1-1; D: TRBD1; DNA: TGTGCCAGCAGCTTAGACAGGGATTCTATGAACACTGAAGCTTTCTTT; CDR3: CASSLDRDSMNTEAFF
size: once; length: 17; V: TRBV4-2; J: TRBJ2-4; D: TRBD1; DNA: TGTGCCAGCAGCCAAGGATGGGACAGCCCCATGTGGAACATTCAGTACTTC; CDR3: CASSQGWDSPMWNIQYF
size: few; length: 14; V: TRBV5-1; J: TRBJ2-5; D: .; DNA: TGCGCCAGCAGCTTCTGGAGGGCGGATGAGACCCAGTACTTC; CDR3: CASSFWRADETQYF
size: .; length: 14; V: TRBV2; J: TRBJ2-3; D: .; DNA: TGTGCCAGCAGGGCCCGACTAGGCACAGATACGCAGTATTTT; CDR3: CASRARLGTDTQYF
size: many; length: 15; V: TRBV3-1; J: TRBJ2-1; D: .; DNA: TGTGCCAGCAGCCCGACAGTGAACTCCTACAATGAGCAGTTCTTC; CDR3: CASSPTVNSYNEQFF
size: many; length: 15; V: TRBV11-2; J: TRBJ2-7; D: TRBD1; DNA: TGTGCCAGCAGCAAGCCAGGGGGCCTCACCTACGAGCAGTACTTC; CDR3: CASSKPGGLTYEQYF
size: few; length: 15; V: TRBV29-1; J: TRBJ1-1; D: .; DNA: TGCAGCGTTGTCCGGGGCGGGGGCATGAACACTGAAGCTTTCTTT; CDR3: CSVVRGGGMNTEAFF
size: many; length: 14; V: TRBV20-1; J: TRBJ2-7; D: TRBD2; DNA: TGCAGTGCTTTTCGGACTAGCGGGAAATACGAGCAGTACTTC; CDR3: CSAFRTSGKYEQYF
size: few; length: 16; V: TRBV5-1; J: TRBJ1-1; D: TRBD1; DNA: TGCGCCAGCACCCGCTGGGGGGACAGGGAGAACACTGAAGCTTTCTTT; CDR3: CASTRWGDRENTEAFF
size: many; length: 12; V: TRBV7-9; J: TRBJ1-1; D: .; DNA: TGTGCCAGCAGCAGGACAGACACTGAAGCTTTCTTT; CDR3: CASSRTDTEAFF
size: .; length: 14; V: TRBV20-1; J: TRBJ2-1; D: TRBD2; DNA: TGCAGTGCTAGAGATGGGACTAGCGGGGATGAGCAGTTCTTC; CDR3: CSARDGTSGDEQFF
size: many; length: 16; V: TRBV12-3/TRBV12-4; J: TRBJ1-1; D: TRBD1; DNA: TGTGCCAGCAGTTTAGGTACAGGGGGCGCGTCCTCTGAAGCTTTCTTT; CDR3: CASSLGTGGASSEAFF
size: .; length: 17; V: TRBV12-3/TRBV12-4; J: TRBJ2-3; D: .; DNA: TGTGCCAGCAGTCCCCGTAGTGGCGGGCGGGACCCCCATACGCAGTATTTT; CDR3: CASSPRSGGRDPHTQYF
size: few; length: 14; V: TRBV12-3/TRBV12-4; J: TRBJ1-5; D: .; DNA: TGTGCCAGCAGTTTTGACAGGAAAGATCAGCCCCAGCATTTT; CDR3: CASSFDRKDQPQHF
size: many; length: 12; V: TRBV28; J: TRBJ1-4; D: .; DNA: TGTGCCAGCGGTTGGGTTGGTGAAAAACTGTTTTTT; CDR3: CASGWVGEKLFF
size: .; length: 12; V: TRBV2; J: TRBJ2-7; D: .; DNA: TGTGCCAGTGGACAGATTTCCTACGAGCAGTACTTC; CDR3: CASGQISYEQYF
size: .; length: 14; V: TRBV5-1; J: TRBJ2-3; D: .; DNA: TGCGCCAGCAGCGAGGAGATTTCTCCCGATACGCAGTATTTT; CDR3: CASSEEISPDTQYF
size: many; length: 17; V: TRBV6-1; J: TRBJ2-3; D: .; DNA: TGTGCCAGCAGTCCCGTCCCCTTCCCGACTAGCACAGATACGCAGTATTTT; CDR3: CASSPVPFPTSTDTQYF
size: few; length: 17; V: TRBV27; J: TRBJ1-1; D: TRBD1; DNA: TGTGCCAGCAGTTTGAGCCGGGACAGGGTTTTTTTAGGTGAAGCTTTCTTT; CDR3: CASSLSRDRVFLGEAFF
size: .; length: 21; V: TRBV20-1; J: TRBJ2-1; D: TRBD2; DNA: TGCAGTGCTAGAGCCGCGCCCCGGTCGGCTAGCGGTTATAGCTCCTACAATGAGCAGTTCTTC; CDR3: CSARAAPRSASGYSSYNEQFF
size: many; length: 15; V: TRBV7-8; J: TRBJ1-4; D: .; DNA: TGTGCCAGCAGCCCAAACACGGGGGGTAGTGAAAAACTGTTTTTT; CDR3: CASSPNTGGSEKLFF
size: few; length: 13; V: TRBV5-8; J: TRBJ1-2; D: .; DNA: TGTGCCAGCAGCGATAAGGCTAACTATGGCTACACCTTC; CDR3: CASSDKANYGYTF
size: .; length: 14; V: TRBV7-9; J: TRBJ2-1; D: TRBD2; DNA: TGTGCCAGCAGCTTAAAGTCTAGCGGGAATGAGCAGTTCTTC; CDR3: CASSLKSSGNEQFF
size: few; length: 16; V: TRBV28; J: TRBJ2-7; D: .; DNA: TGTGCCAGCAGCCCTCCCGGGACACGGAGCTCCTACGAGCAGTACTTC; CDR3: CASSPPGTRSSYEQYF
size: .; length: 13; V: TRBV20-1; J: TRBJ2-3; D: .; DNA: TGCAGTGCTAGATACAGACCCACAGATACGCAGTATTTT; CDR3: CSARYRPTDTQYF
size: few; length: 13; V: TRBV19; J: TRBJ1-3; D: .; DNA: TGTGCCAGTATGGTAGCAGCTGGAAACACCATATATTTT; CDR3: CASMVAAGNTIYF
size: .; length: 14; V: TRBV20-1; J: TRBJ2-1; D: TRBD2; DNA: TGCAGTGCCAACCTAGCGGGAACCTACAATGAGCAGTTCTTC; CDR3: CSANLAGTYNEQFF
size: few; length: 13; V: TRBV3-1; J: TRBJ2-1; D: .; DNA: TGTGCCCGCTGCTACAACAGCGATGGTGAGCAGTTCTTC; CDR3: CARCYNSDGEQFF
size: many; length: 14; V: TRBV7-9; J: TRBJ2-1; D: TRBD2; DNA: TGTGCCAGCAAACTAGCGACACAAAACAATGAGCAGTTCTTC; CDR3: CASKLATQNNEQFF
size: many; length: 15; V: TRBV20-1; J: TRBJ2-1; D: TRBD2; DNA: TGCAGTGCTAGTTTAGCGGGAGGGCTTAACAATGAGCAGTTCTTC; CDR3: CSASLAGGLNNEQFF
size: many; length: 14; V: TRBV13; J: TRBJ2-7; D: TRBD1; DNA: TGTGCCAGCAGCTTACGGCAGGGGGTGTCCGAGCAGTACTTC; CDR3: CASSLRQGVSEQYF
size: .; length: 14; V: TRBV10-3; J: TRBJ1-1; D: TRBD1; DNA: TGTGCCATCGCGCCGGGACAGAATAAGCCCGAAGCTTTCTTT; CDR3: CAIAPGQNKPEAFF
size: few; length: 15; V: TRBV29-1; J: TRBJ2-2; D: .; DNA: TGCAGCGTCTCTAGCAGGGTGGGGTCGACCGGGGAGCTGTTTTTT; CDR3: CSVSSRVGSTGELFF
size: many; length: 15; V: TRBV7-8; J: TRBJ2-1; D: TRBD2; DNA: TGTGCCAGCAGCCTTCGGGGGGGGGCGTACAATGAGCAGTTCTTC; CDR3: CASSLRGGAYNEQFF
size: many; length: 17; V: TRBV18; J: TRBJ2-7; D: .; DNA: TGTGCCAGCTCACCACCGTCGCCGCGGGGGCTTTTCTACGAGCAGTACTTC; CDR3: CASSPPSPRGLFYEQYF
size: .; length: 15; V: TRBV6-1; J: TRBJ1-5; D: .; DNA: TGTGCCAGCAGTGAATGGGGGGGTTTCAATCAGCCCCAGCATTTT; CDR3: CASSEWGGFNQPQHF
size: .; length: 15; V: TRBV9; J: TRBJ2-7; D: .; DNA: TGTGCCAGCAGCGTAGACCCGGGACTGAACTACGAGCAGTACTTC; CDR3: CASSVDPGLNYEQYF
size: .; length: 12; V: TRBV10-3; J: TRBJ1-3; D: .; DNA: TGTGCCTCGACAGTCTCTGGAAACACCATATATTTT; CDR3: CASTVSGNTIYF
size: many; length: 13; V: TRBV4-1; J: TRBJ1-1; D: TRBD1; DNA: TGCGCCAGCAGCCTCGTGACAGGGACTGAAGCTTTCTTT; CDR3: CASSLVTGTEAFF
size: few; length: 15; V: TRBV12-3/TRBV12-4; J: TRBJ1-5; D: .; DNA: TGTGCCAGCAGTTTTGGGTCGGCAAGCAATCAGCCCCAGCATTTT; CDR3: CASSFGSASNQPQHF
size: .; length: 15; V: TRBV20-1; J: TRBJ2-7; D: TRBD1; DNA: TGCAGTGCTCGCGACAGGGGGCTATTAGAGTACGAGCAGTACTTC; CDR3: CSARDRGLLEYEQYF
size: .; length: 16; V: TRBV7-3; J: TRBJ2-2; D: TRBD2; DNA: TGTGCCAGCAGCTTCAGTCGGGGGGGGAACACCGGGGAGCTGTTTTTT; CDR3: CASSFSRGGNTGELFF
size: .; length: 15; V: TRBV6-1; J: TRBJ2-1; D: TRBD1; DNA: TGTGCCAGCAGAGAGACAGGGGGCGCCTACAATGAGCAGTTCTTC; CDR3: CASRETGGAYNEQFF
size: .; length: 13; V: TRBV24-1; J: TRBJ2-1; D: .; DNA: TGTGCCACCAGTGAGGACAGTTACAATGAGCAGTTCTTC; CDR3: CATSEDSYNEQFF
size: .; length: 14; V: TRBV5-1; J: TRBJ2-5; D: .; DNA: TGCGCCAGCAGGGTTGAGCCCTTGGGAGAGACCCAGTACTTC; CDR3: CASRVEPLGETQYF
size: .; length: 13; V: TRBV7-2; J: TRBJ2-7; D: .; DNA: TGTGCCAGTAGCTTACTACACTCCTACGAGCAGTACTTC; CDR3: CASSLLHSYEQYF
size: .; length: 11; V: TRBV29-1; J: TRBJ1-1; D: .; DNA: TGCAGCGTACAGGGTTTGACTGAAGCTTTCTTT; CDR3: CSVQGLTEAFF